The T cell receptor (beta chain) described here comes from a study of memory CD4+ T cells and cytomegalovirus serostatus. Overall study: Donors were healthy Belgian adults, under ten CMV seropositive and around 24 seronegative.

The germline gives CDR1 SGHTS, CDR2 YDEGEE. The V segment lost 3 bases and the J segment 7 bases; nucleotides outside the gene matches: 13. The length of the CDR3 is 16 residues. To note about this clone: Its specificity is unknown.

Single viable CD3+CD4+CD8-CD45RO+ cells were sorted as the memory CD4+ T cells. Measured with immunoSEQ multiplex PCR; TCRdb has only the in-frame clones, and not every one. The table lists about 75,000 clones, approximately 78% of them singletons. Regarding the study as a whole: A US-trained random forest predicted CMV serostatus with median AUC roughly 0.9.

This sequence joins TRBV5-8 and TRBJ2-4; 7 bases agree with TRBD2. Sequenced material: memory CD4+ T cells from blood. This clonotype was sampled from an adult in good health and CMV-seropositive. CDR3 sequence reads: CASSSAGLAASNIQYF. CDR3 nucleotide sequence: TGTGCCAGCAGCTCAGCGGGGCTGGCGGCCAGTAACATTCAGTACTTC.